Presented here are 12 T cell receptor beta chains from one specimen sequenced in a study of Ad26.COV2.S vaccination and SARS-CoV-2 variants. Documented treatment: about 20 received Ad26.COV2.S at low or high dose, single or two shots; 5 received placebo; per-sample allocation not given. The study sampled participants on day 63 after the first vaccine or placebo injection. Libraries were prepared by immunoSEQ multiplex PCR; TCRdb keeps only in-frame clonotypes and omits some of them. Among around 300,000 clones, approximately 87% were seen once, and the ten largest hold approximately 5%. The source was peripheral blood, collected in a trial of Ad26.COV2.S vaccine versus placebo. The receptors come from a person between 18 and 59 years old who received the Ad26.COV2.S COVID-19 vaccine or a placebo.

The chain recombines TRBV5-1 with TRBJ2-5, with 9 bases identical to TRBD1. Trimming at V came to 4 bases and at J to 5 bases, leaving 12 bases not matched to a gene. This CDR3 has 16 residues. CDR1 is SGHRS, CDR2 YFSETQ, per germline. The chain's CDR3 is CASSLTGTGYEETQYF. The CDR3 DNA follows: TGCGCCAGCAGCCTAACCGGGACAGGGTACGAGGAGACCCAGTACTTC.

CDR3 loop: CASSASGTGVHEQYF. The CDR3 nucleotides are TGTGCCAGCAGCGCCTCCGGGACGGGGGTCCACGAGCAGTACTTC. V is TRBV7-6 and J is TRBJ2-7; weak D call: TRBD2 (6 bases). The CDR3 has 15 amino acids. Germline CDR1 SGHVS, CDR2 FNYEAQ. Between the trimmed V and J ends, which lost 5 bases and 5 bases, there was a span of 19 bases.

The chain joins TRBV5-5 to TRBJ1-2; D not certain. The CDR3 contains 12 residues. Per the germline V gene, CDR1 is SGHKS and CDR2 is YYEKEE (reference sequence). V was cut by 0 bases and J by 1 base, with 1 base left in between. This CDR3 reads CASSLDNYGYTF. As DNA, the CDR3 is TGTGCCAGCAGCTTGGATAACTATGGCTACACCTTC.

This sequence joins TRBV4-3 and TRBJ1-1, with D maybe TRBD1 (5 bases). The V end lost 0 bases, the J end lost 8 bases, and 25 bases lay between the germline ends. The germline V gene encodes CDR1 LGHNA and CDR2 YSLEER. This CDR3 spans 18 amino acids. DNA of the CDR3: TGCGCCAGCAGCCAAGATCAAGGAAAAGGGGCCGGGGTCTTGGAAGCTTTCTTT. Encoded protein: CASSQDQGKGAGVLEAFF.

The chain carries TRBV6-2 or TRBV6-3 and TRBJ1-1, with 7 bases identical to TRBD1. V was clipped by 0 bases and J by 1 base; unmatched bases: 11. Germline CDR1 and CDR2: MNHEY and SVGEGT. The CDR3 extends over 18 amino acids. The CDR3 loop is CASSYSTVFGTENTEAFF. The DNA of the CDR3 is TGTGCCAGCAGTTACTCGACAGTCTTTGGGACAGAGAACACTGAAGCTTTCTTT.

The sample holds one count of this clone. The rearrangement uses TRBV27 and TRBJ1-5, with 8 bases that match TRBD1. The V gene's germline CDR1 is MNHEY and CDR2 SMNVEV (reference sequence). V shed 4 bases, J shed 5 bases, and the junction held 1 base outside the gene matches. The CDR3 is made up of 13 amino acids. CDR3 in DNA: TGTGCCAGCAGTTCCAGGGGGCATCAGCCCCAGCATTTT. Protein sequence: CASSSRGHQPQHF.

The chain carries TRBV12-3 or TRBV12-4 and TRBJ2-3, with D unresolved. The CDR3 consists of 13 residues. Trimming took off 3 bases at V and 1 base at J, with 5 bases between the two ends. CDR3 in amino acids: CASSLAGTDTQYF. The CDR3 bases are TGTGCCAGCAGTTTGGCCGGCACAGATACGCAGTATTTT.

This clone was counted once. This sequence joins TRBV7-9 and TRBJ2-4; D is uncertain. V was pared by 3 bases and J by 0 bases, with 9 bases between. Per germline, CDR1 SEHNR and CDR2 FQNEAQ (reference sequence). The CDR3 is 15 amino acids. The CDR3, as DNA: TGTGCCAGCAGCTTGTCCCTGTCAGCCAAAAACATTCAGTACTTC. Encoded protein: CASSLSLSAKNIQYF.

The CDR3 region has the DNA TGTGCCAGCAGCCCTTTTATTAGCGGGACGGGCTACACCTTC. Residues: CASSPFISGTGYTF. The rearrangement links TRBV7-2 to TRBJ1-2; a possible D gene is TRBD1 (5 bases). Looked up from germline, CDR1 is SGHTA and CDR2 is FQGNSA. Trimming left V 5 bases short and J 8 bases short, with 18 bases between. This CDR3 has 14 amino acids.

The CDR3 bases are TGTGCCAGCAACCCCATTGAACTAGCGGGGGCTACAACTATGAAGCAGTACTTC. This sequence encodes CASNPIELAGATTMKQYF. The rearrangement uses TRBV11-2 and TRBJ2-7; 11 bases fit TRBD2. The CDR3 consists of 18 residues. CDR1 is SGHAT and CDR2 is FQNNGV in the germline V gene. The V gene end was trimmed by 7 bases and the J gene end by 8 bases; junction bases not matched to a gene: 22.

The chain joins TRBV5-1 to TRBJ2-1; 10 bases match TRBD2. The length of the CDR3 is 15 residues. With V trimmed by 2 bases and J by 6 bases, 5 bases remained unmatched. Germline values: CDR1 SGHRS, CDR2 YFSETQ. CDR3 loop: CASSFSGGAVNEQFF. The CDR3 DNA reads as TGCGCCAGCAGCTTCAGCGGGGGGGCCGTCAATGAGCAGTTCTTC.

V usage is TRBV5-4 and J usage is TRBJ2-1; no firm D call. This CDR3 spans 15 amino acids. Per the germline V gene, CDR1 is SGHNT and CDR2 is YYREEE (reference sequence). V was pared by 4 bases and J by 0 bases, with 11 bases between. The CDR3 loop is CASSPATYSYNEQFF. The CDR3 bases are TGTGCCAGCAGCCCCGCCACCTACTCCTACAATGAGCAGTTCTTC. The whole variable domain, filled in from reference TRBV5-4 and TRBJ2-1, reads ETGVTQSPTHLIKTRGQQVTLRCSSQSGHNTVSWYQQALGQGPQFIFQYYREEENGRGNFPPRFSGLQFPNYSSELNVNALELDDSALYLCASSPATYSYNEQFFGPGTRLTVL.